This is a list of T cell receptor beta chains from one sample in a study of cytomegalovirus exposure and HLA in healthy donors. Method: immunoSEQ multiplex PCR; TCRdb's copy keeps in-frame clones and lacks some. Among 250,000 to 350,000 clones listed, more than 55% were seen once. The sequenced material came from PBMCs. These receptors came from a female donor in good health and CMV-seronegative. Both conserved end residues are part of each CDR3. The D gene is left open where the match is weak. The listing skips clone size in some rows; elsewhere it reads once, few, many or a size class.

V gene	D gene	J gene	clone size	CDR3 DNA	CDR3 protein
TRBV28	TRBD1	TRBJ2-7	once	TGTGCCAGCAGGGGGACAGGGACCTACGAGCAGTACTTC	CASRGTGTYEQYF
TRBV6-6	NA	TRBJ2-5	NA	TGTGCCAGCGATGACAGGGAGACCCAGTACTTC	CASDDRETQYF
TRBV7-9	NA	TRBJ2-5	NA	TGTGCCAGCAGCTTAGACTGGCGGTCGGGCCAAGAGACCCAGTACTTC	CASSLDWRSGQETQYF
TRBV2	NA	TRBJ2-4	NA	TGTGCCAGCAGTGTGTTCCGGCCGGGTTTGGACATTCAGTACTTC	CASSVFRPGLDIQYF
TRBV7-9	NA	TRBJ1-1	few	TGTTCCAGCATCCCTATTAGGGGCACTGAAGCTTTCTTT	CSSIPIRGTEAFF
TRBV5-1	TRBD1	TRBJ2-7	once	TGCGCCAGCAGCTTGGTGACAGGGGCCGAGCAGTACTTC	CASSLVTGAEQYF
TRBV5-4	NA	TRBJ1-2	NA	TGTGCCAGCAGCTTGAGACTTAACTATGGCTACACCTTC	CASSLRLNYGYTF
TRBV28	NA	TRBJ1-4	NA	TGTGCCAGCAGGAACAGCCCGGCAACTAATGAAAAACTGTTTTTT	CASRNSPATNEKLFF
TRBV6-5	TRBD2	TRBJ2-7	NA	TGTGCCAGCAGTTACCAACTAGCGGGATACGAGCAGTACTTC	CASSYQLAGYEQYF
TRBV2	TRBD2	TRBJ2-1	NA	TGTGCCAGCAGTGGACTAGCGGGACTCTACAATGAGCAGTTCTTC	CASSGLAGLYNEQFF
TRBV11-3	TRBD2	TRBJ2-2	NA	TGTGCCAGCAGCTCAACTAGCGGGAGGCCCGGGGAGCTGTTTTTT	CASSSTSGRPGELFF
TRBV9	NA	TRBJ2-3	NA	TGTGCCAGCAGTCCTCAGGGGTTAGCAGATACGCAGTATTTT	CASSPQGLADTQYF
TRBV27	NA	TRBJ1-1	few	TGTGCCAGCAGTTTTTTCGGAGGGGCCACTGAAGCTTTCTTT	CASSFFGGATEAFF
TRBV28	NA	TRBJ1-1	few	TGTGCCAGCAGTTTAGGGCGTGAAGCTTTCTTT	CASSLGREAFF
TRBV7-9	NA	TRBJ1-3	once	TGTGCCAGCAGGCCCCCCCCGGGTACCATCTCTGGAAACACCATATATTTT	CASRPPPGTISGNTIYF
TRBV12-5	NA	TRBJ1-2	NA	TGTGCTAGTGTACTTTGGCGACTCGGCGGGGATGGCTACACCTTC	CASVLWRLGGDGYTF
TRBV10-1	NA	TRBJ2-5	NA	TGCGCCAGCAGTACGGACGGGTTTGGGGAGCAGTACTTC	CASSTDGFGEQYF
TRBV30	NA	TRBJ2-5	NA	TGTGCCTGGTGTCCGGCTAGCGAGTGGGGGGAGACCCAGTACTTC	CAWCPASEWGETQYF
TRBV28	NA	TRBJ1-2	NA	TGTGCCAGCAGTTTGAGCCCCTATGGCTACACCTTC	CASSLSPYGYTF
TRBV5-4	TRBD2	TRBJ2-1	NA	TGTGCCAGCAGTGCGACTAGCGGGTGGAATGAGCAGTTCTTC	CASSATSGWNEQFF
TRBV5-1	NA	TRBJ1-5	NA	TGCGCCAGCAGCTTGGATGGAAGCGGACAGCCCCAGCATTTT	CASSLDGSGQPQHF
TRBV4-1	NA	TRBJ1-6	NA	TGCGCCAGCAATCCCCTGAGCTCCTATAATTCACCCCTCCACTTT	CASNPLSSYNSPLHF
TRBV28	NA	TRBJ1-2	NA	TGTGCCAGCAGTTTAGGGGGGGGAGGATCTAACTATGGCTACACCTTC	CASSLGGGGSNYGYTF
TRBV7-7	TRBD2	TRBJ2-1	NA	TGTGCCAGCAGCCCCCTCCTAGCGGGGCCCAATGAGCAGTTCTTC	CASSPLLAGPNEQFF
TRBV7-9	NA	TRBJ1-1	NA	TGTTCCAGCAGCCCTGATGCGGTTCGCGCTGAAGCTTTCTTT	CSSSPDAVRAEAFF
TRBV27	TRBD2	TRBJ2-5	NA	TGTGCCAGCAGTCCAAAGGGACTAGCGGGAGGAAGGTGGTCAGAGACCCAGTACTTC	CASSPKGLAGGRWSETQYF
TRBV6-6	NA	TRBJ1-2	NA	TGTGCCAGCCTCACAGGGAGCTATGGCTACACCTTC	CASLTGSYGYTF
TRBV6-9	NA	TRBJ2-7	few	TGTGCCAGCAGTTATCGGCTACGACTAAGTACCTACGAGCAGTACTTC	CASSYRLRLSTYEQYF
TRBV18	NA	TRBJ1-5	NA	TGTGCCAGCTCACCAATTCCCAGGGGATATAGCAATCAGCCCCAGCATTTT	CASSPIPRGYSNQPQHF
TRBV15	NA	TRBJ2-7	NA	TGTGCCACCAGCCTGGGGGACAGACTAGACTACGAGCAGTACTTC	CATSLGDRLDYEQYF
TRBV25-1	NA	TRBJ1-2	NA	TGTGCCAGCAGGGGGGCGGGTGGGGGCTACACCTTC	CASRGAGGGYTF
TRBV19	TRBD2	TRBJ2-1	NA	TGTGCCAGTAGTCTACTAGCGGGAGCCTACTACAATGAGCAGTTCTTC	CASSLLAGAYYNEQFF
TRBV28	NA	TRBJ1-5	NA	TGTGCCAGCACTTTTGGAGGGAACAATCAGCCCCAGCATTTT	CASTFGGNNQPQHF
TRBV5-4	NA	TRBJ1-1	NA	TGTGCCAGCAGCTTGGGTGGAGGAGGGGTGAACACTGAAGCTTTCTTT	CASSLGGGGVNTEAFF
TRBV19	NA	TRBJ2-7	NA	TGTGCCAGTAGTATCCTCGGGAGCAACGAGCAGTACTTC	CASSILGSNEQYF
TRBV5-1	TRBD1	TRBJ2-7	NA	TGCGCCAGCGGATTTGGGGGGACAGGCCCTTGGGAGCAGTACTTC	CASGFGGTGPWEQYF
TRBV7-9	TRBD1	TRBJ1-1	NA	TGTGCCAGCAGCCCGGGACAGGGCTTGGCCACTGAAGCTTTCTTT	CASSPGQGLATEAFF
TRBV5-1	NA	TRBJ2-1	NA	TGCGCCAGCAGAAAAACGGCGGGCCCTAATGAGCAGTTCTTC	CASRKTAGPNEQFF
TRBV27	NA	TRBJ2-7	NA	TGTGCCAGCAGTCTATGGGCAGGGGACGAGCAGTACTTC	CASSLWAGDEQYF
TRBV11-2	NA	TRBJ2-1	NA	TGTGCCAGCAGCTTAGGGCCCGATCCCAATGAGCAGTTCTTC	CASSLGPDPNEQFF
TRBV13	NA	TRBJ2-5	NA	TGTGCCAGCAGCTTAGAAGGTGGCAGGGAGACCCAGTACTTC	CASSLEGGRETQYF
TRBV7-9	NA	TRBJ1-1	NA	TGTGCCAGCAGCACGAACAGCGGCACTGAAGCTTTCTTT	CASSTNSGTEAFF
TRBV7-8	NA	TRBJ1-3	few	TGTGCCAGCAGCTTAGTCAGCGGACCCTCTGGAAACACCATATATTTT	CASSLVSGPSGNTIYF
TRBV15	NA	TRBJ1-1	NA	TGTGCCACCAGCAAGAAGGGGGACACTGAAGCTTTCTTT	CATSKKGDTEAFF
TRBV27	TRBD1	TRBJ1-5	NA	TGTGCCAGCAGCCCGACAGGGGCGGCTCAGCCCCAGCATTTT	CASSPTGAAQPQHF